This entry is about one TCR beta chain. Its antigen is undetermined. This entry is derived from a study of OX40 agonist ivuxolimab in advanced cancers. Regarding the study as a whole: Circulating CD4+ and CD8+ T cells showed clonal expansion by week 6 at 0.1 to 3.0 mg/kg.

CDR3 length equals 11 residues. V was pared by 5 bases and J by 6 bases, with 10 bases between. CDR1 is DFQATT and CDR2 is SNEGSKA in the germline V gene (reference sequence). Clones were read by immunoSEQ multiplex PCR, and TCRdb kept only the in-frame ones, dropping some. The sample records about 61,000 clones, about nine tenths being singletons. The input for sequencing was CD4+ or CD8+ T cells sorted from blood, taken in a trial of the OX40 agonist ivuxolimab. This clonotype originated in an adult with an advanced solid tumor such as melanoma, head and neck, liver or kidney cancer. This chain uses TRBV20-1 with TRBJ1-1; no clear D. CDR3 nucleotides: TGCAGTGCTCAAAGGGTCGCTGAAGCTTTCTTT. Protein product: CSAQRVAEAFF.